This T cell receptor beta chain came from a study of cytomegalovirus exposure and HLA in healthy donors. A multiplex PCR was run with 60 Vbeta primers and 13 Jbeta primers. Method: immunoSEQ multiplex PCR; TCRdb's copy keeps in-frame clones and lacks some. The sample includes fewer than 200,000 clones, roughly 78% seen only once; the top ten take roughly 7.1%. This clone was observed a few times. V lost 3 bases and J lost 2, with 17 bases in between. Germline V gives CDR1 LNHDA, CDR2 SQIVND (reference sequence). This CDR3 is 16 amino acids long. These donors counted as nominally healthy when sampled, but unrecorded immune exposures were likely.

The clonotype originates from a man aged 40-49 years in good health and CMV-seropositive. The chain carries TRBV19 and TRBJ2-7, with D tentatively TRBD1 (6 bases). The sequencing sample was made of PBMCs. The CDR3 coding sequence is TGTGCCAGTAGTATGGGCCGATGGGGGCCAGCCTACGAGCAGTACTTC. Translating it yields CASSMGRWGPAYEQYF.